The rows below give T cell receptor beta chains drawn from one sample of a study of cytomegalovirus exposure and HLA in healthy donors. Repertoires were generated with immunoSEQ multiplex PCR, while TCRdb's copy carries only in-frame clones and drops some. Of 150,000 to 200,000 clones in the sample, roughly 83% were seen once. Sequencing used PBMCs. The source is a woman under 30 in good health and CMV-seronegative. Each CDR3 is given with its conserved first and last residue. Each record gives: J gene, clone size, D gene, V gene, CDR3 DNA, CDR3 protein. The D gene is left open where the match is weak. The size of a clone is reported for some rows only, either as once, few or many, or as a class for expanded clones.

j_gene: TRBJ2-7; abundance: -; d_gene: -; v_gene: TRBV2; CDR3nt: TGTGCCGCCGGGCGGGGATCCTACGAGCAGTACTTC; CDR3aa: CAAGRGSYEQYF
j_gene: TRBJ2-6; abundance: -; d_gene: -; v_gene: TRBV6-1; CDR3nt: TGTGCCAGCCTAAAGTCCTCTGGGGCCAACGTCCTGACTTTC; CDR3aa: CASLKSSGANVLTF
j_gene: TRBJ2-7; abundance: -; d_gene: TRBD2; v_gene: TRBV7-9; CDR3nt: TGTGCCAGCAGCTTAGGACGTAGGGGACTAGGAGTCTACGAGCAGTACTTC; CDR3aa: CASSLGRRGLGVYEQYF
j_gene: TRBJ2-7; abundance: few; d_gene: TRBD1; v_gene: TRBV30; CDR3nt: TGTGCCTGGGGGCGGGACAGGTTCTACGAGCAGTACTTC; CDR3aa: CAWGRDRFYEQYF
j_gene: TRBJ2-7; abundance: -; d_gene: -; v_gene: TRBV7-9; CDR3nt: TGTGCCAGCAGCTTAGTTAACGAGCAGTACTTC; CDR3aa: CASSLVNEQYF
j_gene: TRBJ1-2; abundance: once; d_gene: -; v_gene: TRBV9; CDR3nt: TGTGCCAGCAGCGTAGCAGGGCAAGGAAGGTATGGCTACACCTTC; CDR3aa: CASSVAGQGRYGYTF
j_gene: TRBJ1-5; abundance: -; d_gene: -; v_gene: TRBV6-5; CDR3nt: TGTGCCAGCAGCAAGGGGGGGGACAATCAGCCCCAGCATTTT; CDR3aa: CASSKGGDNQPQHF
j_gene: TRBJ2-3; abundance: -; d_gene: TRBD1; v_gene: TRBV11-2; CDR3nt: TGTGCCAGCAGGAGACAGGGAACAGATACGCAGTATTTT; CDR3aa: CASRRQGTDTQYF
j_gene: TRBJ2-2; abundance: -; d_gene: TRBD1; v_gene: TRBV12-5; CDR3nt: TGTGCTAGTGGGAAGACAGGGGGGGCCGGGGAGCTGTTTTTT; CDR3aa: CASGKTGGAGELFF
j_gene: TRBJ2-7; abundance: -; d_gene: -; v_gene: TRBV5-5; CDR3nt: TGTGCCAGCAGCTTTAGGGGCTACGAGCAGTACTTC; CDR3aa: CASSFRGYEQYF
j_gene: TRBJ2-1; abundance: -; d_gene: TRBD2; v_gene: TRBV27; CDR3nt: TGTGCCAGCTGGACTAGCGGGAGGAATGAGCAGTTCTTC; CDR3aa: CASWTSGRNEQFF
j_gene: TRBJ2-2; abundance: -; d_gene: TRBD1; v_gene: TRBV5-1; CDR3nt: TGCGCCAGCAGCCTCGGGACAGGGGGCTTCGGGGAGCTGTTTTTT; CDR3aa: CASSLGTGGFGELFF
j_gene: TRBJ2-7; abundance: few; d_gene: -; v_gene: TRBV12-5; CDR3nt: TGTGCTAGTGGCACAGGCTACGAGCAGTACTTC; CDR3aa: CASGTGYEQYF
j_gene: TRBJ1-1; abundance: -; d_gene: TRBD1; v_gene: TRBV7-9; CDR3nt: TGTGCCAGCAGCTTAGCCAGGGGGAATACTGAAGCTTTCTTT; CDR3aa: CASSLARGNTEAFF
j_gene: TRBJ1-2; abundance: -; d_gene: TRBD1; v_gene: TRBV18; CDR3nt: TGTGCCAGCTCACCCCTGGACAGGGGAGGAGGCTACACCTTC; CDR3aa: CASSPLDRGGGYTF
j_gene: TRBJ2-7; abundance: -; d_gene: TRBD2; v_gene: TRBV4-1; CDR3nt: TGCGCCAGCAGCCAGCGCCTCGGACTAGGGGACGAGCAGTACTTC; CDR3aa: CASSQRLGLGDEQYF
j_gene: TRBJ2-7; abundance: -; d_gene: -; v_gene: TRBV5-6; CDR3nt: TGTGCCAGCAGCTTGGGAGGGAGTCCCGAGCAGTACTTC; CDR3aa: CASSLGGSPEQYF
j_gene: TRBJ1-2; abundance: -; d_gene: TRBD1; v_gene: TRBV29-1; CDR3nt: TGCAGCATAGGGACAGGGGGAAACTATGGCTACACCTTC; CDR3aa: CSIGTGGNYGYTF
j_gene: TRBJ1-5; abundance: once; d_gene: TRBD1; v_gene: TRBV6-6; CDR3nt: TGTGCCAGCAGGACAGGGTATAGCAATCAGCCCCAGCATTTT; CDR3aa: CASRTGYSNQPQHF
j_gene: TRBJ1-1; abundance: -; d_gene: TRBD1; v_gene: TRBV5-1; CDR3nt: TGCGCCAGCAGCTTGGAATACGGACAGGGGGCGCGATCGGCTTTCTTT; CDR3aa: CASSLEYGQGARSAFF
j_gene: TRBJ2-7; abundance: -; d_gene: -; v_gene: TRBV6-4; CDR3nt: TGTGCCAGCAGTGACTCGATAGGGGCCCACGAGCAGTACTTC; CDR3aa: CASSDSIGAHEQYF
j_gene: TRBJ2-1; abundance: -; d_gene: TRBD2; v_gene: TRBV7-7; CDR3nt: TGTGCCAGCAGCCCCCTGGGCGGGGGGGAGTACAATGAGCAGTTCTTC; CDR3aa: CASSPLGGGEYNEQFF
j_gene: TRBJ2-7; abundance: -; d_gene: -; v_gene: TRBV5-1; CDR3nt: TGCGCCAGCAGCTCTAGGGCAGGGGATGGGAACGAGCAGTACTTC; CDR3aa: CASSSRAGDGNEQYF
j_gene: TRBJ2-7; abundance: -; d_gene: -; v_gene: TRBV21-1; CDR3nt: TGTGCCAGCAGCAATGGTGAGCTTAACGTTGCCTACGAGCAGTACTTC; CDR3aa: CASSNGELNVAYEQYF
j_gene: TRBJ2-2; abundance: -; d_gene: -; v_gene: TRBV4-2; CDR3nt: TGTGCCAGCAGCCAAGATAAAACTAGTCTTTTCGGCGAGCTGTTTTTT; CDR3aa: CASSQDKTSLFGELFF
j_gene: TRBJ2-1; abundance: -; d_gene: -; v_gene: TRBV6-1; CDR3nt: TGTGCCAGCATTCCAACAGTGGGTGGTTACAATGAGCAGTTCTTC; CDR3aa: CASIPTVGGYNEQFF
j_gene: TRBJ2-1; abundance: -; d_gene: TRBD2; v_gene: TRBV9; CDR3nt: TGTGCCAGCAGCGCAAGAGGGACTAGCGGGGGGCGGGACAATGAGCAGTTCTTC; CDR3aa: CASSARGTSGGRDNEQFF
j_gene: TRBJ2-7; abundance: -; d_gene: -; v_gene: TRBV12-5; CDR3nt: TGTGCTAGCGTTAGGGGGGGTGCCTACGAGCAGTACTTC; CDR3aa: CASVRGGAYEQYF
j_gene: TRBJ1-5; abundance: -; d_gene: TRBD1; v_gene: TRBV19; CDR3nt: TGTGCCAGCGGGACAGGGGAGGCGTATAGCAATCAGCCCCAGCATTTT; CDR3aa: CASGTGEAYSNQPQHF
j_gene: TRBJ2-7; abundance: -; d_gene: TRBD2; v_gene: TRBV5-1; CDR3nt: TGCGCCAGCAGCCTGACTAGCGGGAGACTCGAGCAGTACTTC; CDR3aa: CASSLTSGRLEQYF
j_gene: TRBJ1-1; abundance: few; d_gene: TRBD1; v_gene: TRBV5-1; CDR3nt: TGCGCCAGCAGCTTGTGGCTCAGGGGGCGCACTGAAGCTTTCTTT; CDR3aa: CASSLWLRGRTEAFF
j_gene: TRBJ2-5; abundance: -; d_gene: TRBD2; v_gene: TRBV5-1; CDR3nt: TGCGCCAGCAGCTCCGGTAGCGGGGAGACCCAGTACTTC; CDR3aa: CASSSGSGETQYF
j_gene: TRBJ2-3; abundance: -; d_gene: TRBD2; v_gene: TRBV7-9; CDR3nt: TGTGCCAGCAACACCGGGACTAGCGGGCTCACAGATACGCAGTATTTT; CDR3aa: CASNTGTSGLTDTQYF